These T cell receptor beta chains were read from a single sample in a study of T cell responses to AZD1222 COVID-19 vaccine. Repertoires were generated with immunoSEQ multiplex PCR, while TCRdb's copy carries only in-frame clones and drops some. The table has 120,000 to 150,000 clones, about 93% seen once; the top ten hold about 1.9%. Sequences were derived from peripheral blood, sampled on day 0 of AZD1222 vaccination. Source of these receptors: an adult in good health. Each CDR3 is given without its conserved first and last residue.

ASSQTGQGNFAF	TRBV4-2	TRBJ1-1
ASGGAGGHYNEQF	TRBV2	TRBJ2-1
ASSYNRGTEAF	TRBV27	TRBJ1-1
ASSVGLARTDTQY	TRBV9	TRBJ2-3
ASSRSGSGGSTITDTQY	TRBV7-3	TRBJ2-3
ASSYSILGGNTEAF	TRBV6-5	TRBJ1-1
ASSSRGGRGEAF	TRBV7-9	TRBJ1-1
ASSPHRTSSGNTIY	TRBV7-2	TRBJ1-3
ASSFSGYGYT	TRBV27	TRBJ1-2
ASSPAAGPEETQY	TRBV5-4	TRBJ2-5